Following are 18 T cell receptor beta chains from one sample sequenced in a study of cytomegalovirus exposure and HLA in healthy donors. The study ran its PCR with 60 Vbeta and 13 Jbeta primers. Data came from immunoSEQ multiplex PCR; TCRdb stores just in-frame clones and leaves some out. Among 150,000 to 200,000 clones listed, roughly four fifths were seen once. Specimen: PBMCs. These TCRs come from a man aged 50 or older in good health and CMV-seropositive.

The CDR3 is CASSATGSNTEAFF. In nucleotides, the CDR3 is TGTGCCAGCAGTGCGACAGGGTCGAACACTGAAGCTTTCTTT. The chain recombines TRBV28 with TRBJ1-1; 7 positions match TRBD1. This CDR3 contains 14 residues. Trimming cost V 5 bases and J 1 base; bases outside gene matches: 4. Germline CDR1 and CDR2: MDHEN and SYDVKM.

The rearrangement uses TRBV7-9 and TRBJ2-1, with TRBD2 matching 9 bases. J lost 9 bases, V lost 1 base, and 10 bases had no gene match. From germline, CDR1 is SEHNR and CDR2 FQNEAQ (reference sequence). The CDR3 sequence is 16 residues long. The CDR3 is CASSLVGGGARGEQFF. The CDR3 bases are TGTGCCAGCAGCTTAGTTGGCGGGGGGGCGAGGGGTGAGCAGTTCTTC.

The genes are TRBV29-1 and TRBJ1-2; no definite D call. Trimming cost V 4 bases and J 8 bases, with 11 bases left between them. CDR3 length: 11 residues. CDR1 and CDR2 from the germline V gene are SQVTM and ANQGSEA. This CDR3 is CSVATRAGYTF. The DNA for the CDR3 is TGCAGCGTTGCCACCCGCGCCGGCTACACCTTC.

The CDR3 here is CSVENRAEGANVLTF. The CDR3 region has the DNA TGCAGCGTTGAAAACAGGGCGGAAGGGGCCAACGTCCTGACTTTC. The chain recombines TRBV29-1 with TRBJ2-6, with D possibly matching TRBD1 (6 bases). The CDR3 consists of 15 residues. Germline V lookup: CDR1 SQVTM, CDR2 ANQGSEA. Trimming cost V 2 bases and J 4 bases, with 12 bases left between them. Drawing the rest from reference TRBV29-1 and TRBJ2-6, the complete variable domain is SAVISQKPSRDICQRGTSLTIQCQVDSQVTMMFWYRQQPGQSLTLIATANQGSEATYESGFVIDKFPISRPNLTFSTLTVSNMSPEDSSIYLCSVENRAEGANVLTFGAGSRLTVL.

The CDR3 loop reads CASSLYTDTQYF. CDR3 nucleotides: TGTGCCAGCAGCCTCTACACAGATACGCAGTATTTT. The rearrangement joins TRBV28 to TRBJ2-3, with D unresolved. Trimming removed 6 bases from V and 2 bases from J, with 6 bases in between. CDR3 length: 12 amino acids. CDR1 is MDHEN and CDR2 is SYDVKM in the germline V gene.

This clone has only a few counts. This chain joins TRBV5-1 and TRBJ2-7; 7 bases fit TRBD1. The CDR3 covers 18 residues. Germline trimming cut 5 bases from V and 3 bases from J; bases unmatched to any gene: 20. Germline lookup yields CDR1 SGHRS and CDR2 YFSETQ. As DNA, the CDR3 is TGCGCCAGCAGGGGAAACAGGGATGGAATCGGGACAGACTACGAGCAGTACTTC. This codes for CASRGNRDGIGTDYEQYF.

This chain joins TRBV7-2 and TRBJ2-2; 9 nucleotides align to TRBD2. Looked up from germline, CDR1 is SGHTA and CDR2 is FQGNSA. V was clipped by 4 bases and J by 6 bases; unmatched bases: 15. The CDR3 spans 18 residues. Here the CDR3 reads CASSSLPGTSSPAGELFF. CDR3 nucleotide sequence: TGTGCCAGCAGCTCCCTCCCCGGGACTAGCAGTCCGGCCGGGGAGCTGTTTTTT.

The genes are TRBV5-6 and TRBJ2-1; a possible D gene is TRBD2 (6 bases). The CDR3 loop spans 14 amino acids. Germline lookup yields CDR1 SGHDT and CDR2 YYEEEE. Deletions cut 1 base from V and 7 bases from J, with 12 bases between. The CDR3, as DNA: TGTGCCAGCAGCTTGTATGTTGCGGGGAATGAGCAGTTCTTC. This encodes CASSLYVAGNEQFF.

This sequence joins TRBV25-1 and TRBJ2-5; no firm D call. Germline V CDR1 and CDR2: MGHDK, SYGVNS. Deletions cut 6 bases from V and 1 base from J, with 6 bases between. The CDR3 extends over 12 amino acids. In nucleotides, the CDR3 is TGTGCCAGCAGGGCGGCCCAAGAGACCCAGTACTTC. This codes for CASRAAQETQYF.

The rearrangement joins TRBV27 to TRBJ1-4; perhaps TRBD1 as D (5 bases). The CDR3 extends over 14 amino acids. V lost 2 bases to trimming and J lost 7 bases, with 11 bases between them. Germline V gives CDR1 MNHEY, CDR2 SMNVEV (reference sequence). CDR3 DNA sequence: TGTGCCAGCAGTTTACAGGGAAGGGGTGAAAAACTGTTTTTT. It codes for CASSLQGRGEKLFF.

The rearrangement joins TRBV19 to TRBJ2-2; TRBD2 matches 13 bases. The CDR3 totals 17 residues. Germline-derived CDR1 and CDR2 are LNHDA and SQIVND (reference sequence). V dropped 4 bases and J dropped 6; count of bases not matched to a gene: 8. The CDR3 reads CASSTLGLAGASGELFF. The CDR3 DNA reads TGTGCCAGTAGTACCTTAGGACTAGCGGGAGCCTCCGGGGAGCTGTTTTTT.

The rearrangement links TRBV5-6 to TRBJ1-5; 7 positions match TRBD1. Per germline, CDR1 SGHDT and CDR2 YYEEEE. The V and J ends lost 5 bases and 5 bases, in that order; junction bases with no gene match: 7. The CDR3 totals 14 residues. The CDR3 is CASREQGRDQPQHF. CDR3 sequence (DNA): TGTGCCAGCAGGGAACAGGGGCGGGATCAGCCCCAGCATTTT.

CDR3 sequence reads: CASSSGGQGGTGELFF. The CDR3 DNA reads as TGCGCCAGCAGCTCCGGGGGACAGGGTGGCACCGGGGAGCTGTTTTTT. The rearrangement links TRBV5-1 to TRBJ2-2; 9 bases map to TRBD1. CDR3 size: 16 residues. Germline CDR1 is SGHRS and CDR2 is YFSETQ. V lost 3 bases to trimming and J lost 4 bases; unmatched junction nucleotides: 7.

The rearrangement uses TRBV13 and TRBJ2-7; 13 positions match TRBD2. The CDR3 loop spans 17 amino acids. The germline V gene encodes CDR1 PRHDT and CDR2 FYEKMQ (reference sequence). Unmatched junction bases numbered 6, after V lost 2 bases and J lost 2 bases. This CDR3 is CASSLYGLAGAAYEQYF. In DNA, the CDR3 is TGTGCCAGCAGCTTATATGGACTAGCGGGGGCCGCCTACGAGCAGTACTTC.

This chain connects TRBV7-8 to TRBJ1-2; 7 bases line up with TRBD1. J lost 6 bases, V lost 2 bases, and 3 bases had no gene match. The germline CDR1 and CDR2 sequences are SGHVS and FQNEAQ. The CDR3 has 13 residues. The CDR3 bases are TGTGCCAGCAGCTTAACAGGGGTGGATGGCTACACCTTC. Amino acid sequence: CASSLTGVDGYTF.

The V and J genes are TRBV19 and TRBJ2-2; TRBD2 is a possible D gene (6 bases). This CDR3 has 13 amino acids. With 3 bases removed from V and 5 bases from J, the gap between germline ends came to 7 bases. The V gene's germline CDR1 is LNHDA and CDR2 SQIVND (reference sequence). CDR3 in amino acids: CASSMRGTGELFF. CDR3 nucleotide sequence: TGTGCCAGTAGTATGCGGGGTACCGGGGAGCTGTTTTTT.

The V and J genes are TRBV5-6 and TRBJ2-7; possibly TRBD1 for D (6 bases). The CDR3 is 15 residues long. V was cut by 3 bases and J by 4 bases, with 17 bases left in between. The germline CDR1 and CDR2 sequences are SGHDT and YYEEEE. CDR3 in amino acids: CASSSGRTAYYEQYF. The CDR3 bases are TGTGCCAGCAGCTCCGGCCGGACAGCATATTACGAGCAGTACTTC.

The CDR3 sequence is CASSVGEGGMNTEAFF. The CDR3 DNA sequence: TGTGCCAGCAGCGTAGGGGAGGGGGGAATGAACACTGAAGCTTTCTTT. The chain uses TRBV9 and TRBJ1-1; TRBD1 might be the D (6 bases). The germline V gene has CDR1 SGDLS and CDR2 YYNGEE. This CDR3 comprises 16 residues. V was cut by 0 bases and J by 0 bases, with 12 bases left in between.